These 13 T cell receptor beta chains were sequenced from one sample in a study of T cell changes during pregnancy in multiple sclerosis. Assay used: immunoSEQ multiplex PCR; TCRdb lists only in-frame clones, some missing. The table shows around 45,000 clones, with 85% to 95% occurring only once. Sequenced here: CD4+ T cells from peripheral blood mononuclear cells, sampled in the third trimester of pregnancy. The source is a female donor with multiple sclerosis, enrolled in a pregnancy study.

This clone was recorded a few times. This chain links TRBV5-6 with TRBJ1-1; D is unresolved. Germline assignment: CDR1 SGHDT and CDR2 YYEEEE. Trimming pared 0 bases from V and 4 bases from J, leaving 19 bases between. CDR3 length: 17 amino acids. The CDR3 bases are TGTGCCAGCAGCTTGGCGGAAATCGGTGTTCCTAGCACTGAAGCTTTCTTT. Translation gives CASSLAEIGVPSTEAFF.

This chain joins TRBV7-2 and TRBJ1-4, with D hard to call. In germline, CDR1 is SGHTA, CDR2 FQGNSA. Deletions cut 5 bases from V and 0 bases from J, with 10 bases between. CDR3 length: 15 amino acids. CDR3 bases: TGTGCCAGCAGCCCCAGACACACAACTAATGAAAAACTGTTTTTT. Translation gives CASSPRHTTNEKLFF.

The chain employs TRBV5-6 and TRBJ1-4, with D possibly TRBD1 on 6 matching bases. The CDR3 totals 15 residues. Germline assignment: CDR1 SGHDT and CDR2 YYEEEE. The V gene lost 5 bases and the J gene lost 0 bases, with 11 bases spanning the gap. CDR3 residues: CASRTRTATNEKLFF. CDR3 bases: TGTGCCAGCAGAACTAGGACAGCAACTAATGAAAAACTGTTTTTT.

For the CDR3, the DNA is TGTGCCAGTAGTACGGGACTAGCGGGAACACTAGGGACCGAGCAGTACTTC. It translates to CASSTGLAGTLGTEQYF. The gene calls are TRBV19 and TRBJ2-7; 13 bases are a match to TRBD2. CDR3 length equals 17 residues. The V and J ends lost 4 bases and 6 bases, in that order; junction bases with no gene match: 12. Per the germline V gene, CDR1 is LNHDA and CDR2 is SQIVND (reference sequence).

V is TRBV6-1 and J is TRBJ2-5; a weak D match, TRBD1 (5 bases). The DNA end lines up better with TRBJ2-7; the J call may be wrong. The CDR3 length is 12 residues. Germline assignment: CDR1 MNHNS and CDR2 SASEGT. CDR3 sequence: CASTSGIYEQYF. The CDR3 nucleotides are TGTGCCAGCACCTCAGGGATCTACGAGCAGTACTTC.

The chain joins TRBV7-2 to TRBJ2-2; D perhaps matches TRBD1 (5 bases). The CDR3 covers 14 residues. Germline V gene lookup returns CDR1 SGHTA and CDR2 FQGNSA. The V end was cut by 7 bases, the J end by 7 bases, with 16 bases between. The CDR3 reads CASTPMARDGELFF. CDR3 DNA sequence: TGTGCCAGCACCCCCATGGCCAGGGACGGGGAGCTGTTTTTT.

The V gene is TRBV28, the J gene TRBJ2-3; 13 bases align to TRBD2. The CDR3 totals 19 residues. From germline, CDR1 is MDHEN and CDR2 SYDVKM. Trimming removed 3 bases from V and 3 bases from J; junction bases left unmatched: 12. In DNA form, the CDR3 reads TGTGCCAGCAGTTTCAGTCGGACTAGCGGGAGAAGGGGTACAGATACGCAGTATTTT. The encoded protein is CASSFSRTSGRRGTDTQYF.

The rearrangement uses TRBV19 and TRBJ1-1; the match to TRBD1 covers 7 bases. The germline V gene encodes CDR1 LNHDA and CDR2 SQIVND (reference sequence). The trim removed 6 bases at V and 3 bases at J, leaving 7 bases unmatched. The CDR3 has 14 residues. Written as DNA, the CDR3 is TGTGCCAGTAGACCCGACAGGGTTGACACTGAAGCTTTCTTT. Protein product: CASRPDRVDTEAFF.

V usage is TRBV5-1 and J usage is TRBJ2-2; 10 bases are shared with TRBD2. V lost 4 bases, J lost 6 bases, and 9 bases stayed unmatched. The CDR3 is 16 residues long. The V gene's germline CDR1 is SGHRS and CDR2 YFSETQ. The CDR3 DNA sequence: TGCGCCAGCAGCCCGAGGGGTAGCGGGAGGCCCGGGGAGCTGTTTTTT. The encoded protein is CASSPRGSGRPGELFF.

In its sample, this clone was seen once. The chain has TRBV27 and TRBJ2-7; 12 bases align to TRBD2. The trim removed 6 bases at V and 7 bases at J, leaving 13 bases unmatched. The length of the CDR3 is 16 residues. In germline, CDR1 is MNHEY, CDR2 SMNVEV (reference sequence). The CDR3 DNA is TGTGCCAGCAGAGCATCCTCTAGCGGGAGGGCGGGAGAGCAGTACTTC. It specifies CASRASSSGRAGEQYF.

This sequence joins TRBV7-9 and TRBJ2-7; 7 nucleotides line up with TRBD2. Trimming cost V 3 bases and J 4 bases; bases outside gene matches: 6. This CDR3 region has 14 residues. The germline CDR1 and CDR2 sequences are SEHNR and FQNEAQ (reference sequence). The CDR3 DNA is TGTGCCAGCAGCTTCCGGGCGGGAGTTTACGAGCAGTACTTC. As protein: CASSFRAGVYEQYF.

This chain uses TRBV9 with TRBJ2-2; TRBD1 aligns across 12 bases. This CDR3 comprises 16 residues. The germline V gene encodes CDR1 SGDLS and CDR2 YYNGEE. The J segment lost 6 bases and the V segment lost 4 bases, leaving 7 bases of the junction unmatched. CDR3 loop: CASSPRDRGRAGELFF. CDR3 bases: TGTGCCAGCAGCCCACGGGACAGGGGGCGGGCCGGGGAGCTGTTTTTT.

The J gene is TRBJ1-1, the V gene TRBV18, with D possibly TRBD1 on 5 matching bases. V was pared by 1 base and J by 7 bases, with 13 bases between. The CDR3 loop spans 14 amino acids. Germline V lookup: CDR1 KGHSH, CDR2 LQKENI. As DNA, the CDR3 is TGTGCCAGCTCACCACTGCCAGGGTATTATGAAGCTTTCTTT. Its protein is CASSPLPGYYEAFF.